These 21 T cell receptor beta chains were all obtained from the same sample, sequenced in a study of T cells in Graves' hyperthyroidism and ophthalmopathy (dated 2019 in TCRdb). The library was generated by multiplex PCR. The listed sequencing device is Illumina HiSeq 2000. TCR beta CDR3 regions were amplified from RNA transcripts. The TCR CDR3 was subjected to a first round of RT-PCR using the HTBI primer set and the Qiagen OneStep RT-PCR kit. TCRdb reworked the public reads: Q25 trimming with fastp, MiXCR clone assembly, productive beta chains retained. CDR3 protein duplicates are merged, each entry listing the most common genes and DNA. The sample profile shows a few hundred thousand distinct CDR3 sequences; less than 20% of them were found once. Clones ranked in the top ten supply about 40% of the sample. The sample was blood. Receptors were obtained from a man aged 50 to 60 with Graves' ophthalmopathy.

This clonotype was seen a handful of times. The chain joins TRBV29-1 to TRBJ1-1; TRBD1 aligns across 8 bases. Trimming took 8 bases from V and 4 from J; bases not matched to a gene: 6. The CDR3 spans 12 residues. Germline V CDR1 and CDR2: SQVTM, ANQGSEA. The CDR3 bases are TGCAGCATAAGGACAGGGACCACTGAAGCTTTCTTT. Amino acids: CSIRTGTTEAFF.

This clonotype was seen a few times. The rearrangement uses TRBV28 and TRBJ1-1; possible D gene TRBD1, 5 bases. The CDR3 runs 14 residues. V was trimmed by 7 bases and J by 0 bases, leaving 12 bases between them. Looked up from germline, CDR1 is MDHEN and CDR2 is SYDVKM. The CDR3 sequence: CASKGSRMNTEAFF. The CDR3 DNA reads TGTGCCAGCAAGGGGAGCAGAATGAACACTGAAGCTTTCTTT.

V usage is TRBV24-1 and J usage is TRBJ1-1; D gene uncertain. Germline V CDR1 and CDR2: KGHDR, SFDVKD. This CDR3 region has 13 residues. The V end lost 2 bases, the J end lost 0 bases, and 3 bases lay between the germline ends. The CDR3 nucleotides read TGTGCCACCAGTGATTATATGAACACTGAAGCTTTCTTT. Amino acid sequence: CATSDYMNTEAFF.

The chain is built from TRBV3-1 and TRBJ2-3; D may be TRBD1 or TRBD2 (5 bases each). Trimming removed 0 bases from V and 2 bases from J, with 9 bases in between. The CDR3 length is 15 residues. Germline V gene lookup returns CDR1 LGHDT and CDR2 YNNKEL (reference sequence). The CDR3 spells CASSQDLGVTDTQYF. Written as DNA, the CDR3 is TGTGCCAGCAGCCAAGATCTGGGGGTCACAGATACGCAGTATTTT.

This CDR3 reads CASGISTSVRSTGELFF. The DNA of the CDR3 is TGCGCCAGCGGGATTTCGACTAGCGTGAGATCGACCGGGGAGCTGTTTTTT. The rearrangement links TRBV5-1 to TRBJ2-2, with TRBD2 identical over 8 bases. CDR1 is SGHRS, CDR2 YFSETQ, per germline. The CDR3 totals 17 residues. Unmatched junction bases numbered 16, after V lost 7 bases and J lost 5 bases.

The rearrangement links TRBV10-3 to TRBJ2-3; 13 bases fit TRBD2. Germline CDR1 reads ENHRY; CDR2 reads SYGVKD. This CDR3 has 17 residues. Trimming took 10 bases from V and 3 from J; bases not matched to a gene: 13. CDR3 bases: TGTGCCACCCAGACTAGCGGGAGGTCTCGGAGTACAGATACGCAGTATTTT. It is translated as CATQTSGRSRSTDTQYF.

This clonotype came up many times. This chain connects TRBV2 to TRBJ2-2, with 8 bases aligning to TRBD2. Germline V CDR1 and CDR2: SNHLY, FYNNEI. The CDR3 extends over 18 amino acids. V trimming: 2 bases; J trimming: 3 bases; junction bases outside the gene matches: 11. DNA of the CDR3: TGTGCCAGCAGTGAAATAAGGTTTAGCGGGACCCACACCGGGGAGCTGTTTTTT. It specifies CASSEIRFSGTHTGELFF. The full variable domain, with the rest looked up from reference TRBV2 and TRBJ2-2, is EPEVTQTPSHQVTQMGQEVILRCVPISNHLYFYWYRQILGQKVEFLVSFYNNEISEKSEIFDDQFSVERPDGSNFTLKIRSTKLEDSAMYFCASSEIRFSGTHTGELFFGEGSRLTVL.

This clonotype was counted many times. The rearrangement joins TRBV3-1 to TRBJ2-7, with 9 bases that match TRBD2. The V segment lost 4 bases and the J segment 3 bases; nucleotides outside the gene matches: 7. Germline V CDR1 and CDR2: LGHDT, YNNKEL (reference sequence). This CDR3 region has 15 residues. CDR3: CASSPGLAGNYEQYF. CDR3 nucleotides: TGTGCCAGCAGCCCAGGGCTAGCGGGAAACTACGAGCAGTACTTC.

In its sample, this clonotype was seen many times. The gene calls are TRBV30 and TRBJ2-7; 9 nucleotides line up with TRBD1. V gave up 5 bases and J gave up 3 bases; unmatched junction bases: 2. The CDR3 loop spans 12 amino acids. The V gene's germline CDR1 is GTSNPN and CDR2 SVGIG (reference sequence). In DNA form, the CDR3 reads TGTGCCTGGGGACAGGGGCACTACGAGCAGTACTTC. It encodes CAWGQGHYEQYF.

The table lists this clonotype with many counts. This rearrangement joins TRBV3-1 to TRBJ2-1; 7 bases agree with TRBD2. The CDR3 has 14 residues. Unmatched junction bases numbered 4, after V lost 1 base and J lost 7 bases. Germline CDR1 and CDR2: LGHDT and YNNKEL (reference sequence). The CDR3 nucleotides are TGTGCCAGCAGCCAAGGTGCGGGAGTGAATGAGCAGTTCTTC. Translation gives CASSQGAGVNEQFF.

Only a few counts were recorded for this clonotype. This chain connects TRBV15 to TRBJ2-1; D remains unclear. The V end lost 5 bases, the J end lost 10 bases, and 15 bases lay between the germline ends. Germline V lookup: CDR1 LNHNV, CDR2 YYDKDF (reference sequence). The CDR3 extends over 13 amino acids. CDR3 amino acids: CATSPRLADEQFF. The CDR3 DNA follows: TGTGCCACCAGCCCCCGCCTTGCGGACGAGCAGTTCTTC.

This clonotype came up many times. The chain combines TRBV20-1 with TRBJ2-7, with 8 positions matching TRBD2. The CDR3 is 14 amino acids. The germline gives CDR1 DFQATT, CDR2 SNEGSKA (reference sequence). Unmatched junction bases numbered 7, after V lost 0 bases and J lost 6 bases. CDR3 protein: CSARDGSGTREQYF. The CDR3 DNA reads as TGCAGTGCTAGAGATGGTAGCGGGACTCGCGAGCAGTACTTC.

Comments on this clonotype: This may be a read error, as it is one base from a much larger clone. CDR3 in amino acids: CASSLAMRETQHF. CDR3 nucleotides: TGTGCCAGCAGCTTGGCCATGAGGGAGACCCAGCACTTC. The rearrangement uses TRBV7-9 and TRBJ2-5, with D tentatively TRBD2 (5 bases). The CDR3 extends over 13 amino acids. Germline CDR1 reads SEHNR; CDR2 reads FQNEAQ (reference sequence).

The sample holds a few counts of this clonotype. This chain links TRBV5-1 with TRBJ2-2, with 8 bases fitting TRBD1. Germline assignment: CDR1 SGHRS and CDR2 YFSETQ. The CDR3 contains 17 residues. V was pared by 0 bases and J by 3 bases, with 7 bases of the junction left unmatched. CDR3 sequence reads: CASSLEGQGRDTGELFF. CDR3 DNA sequence: TGCGCCAGCAGCTTGGAAGGACAGGGAAGGGACACCGGGGAGCTGTTTTTT. Full variable domain (remainder filled in from reference TRBV5-1 and TRBJ2-2): KAGVTQTPRYLIKTRGQQVTLSCSPISGHRSVSWYQQTPGQGLQFLFEYFSETQRNKGNFPGRFSGRQFSNSRSEMNVSTLELGDSALYLCASSLEGQGRDTGELFFGEGSRLTVL.

This clonotype was seen ten or more times. The DNA for the CDR3 is TGTGCCACCAGTGATATGGATAGCTCCTACAATGAGCAGTTCTTC. Amino acids: CATSDMDSSYNEQFF. V usage is TRBV24-1 and J usage is TRBJ2-1; D not certain. The CDR3 loop spans 15 amino acids. V lost 3 bases and J 0 bases, leaving 8 bases between the germline ends. Germline V gene sequence: CDR1 KGHDR, CDR2 SFDVKD.

CDR3 residues: CASSQDVRDTEAFF. The CDR3 DNA reads TGTGCCAGCAGCCAAGATGTACGGGACACTGAAGCTTTCTTT. V usage is TRBV4-2 and J usage is TRBJ1-1; unclear D gene. The CDR3 has 14 amino acids. V gave up 0 bases and J gave up 3 bases, with 8 bases separating them. CDR1 and CDR2 (germline): LGHNA, YNFKEQ.

This clonotype turned up a few times. The chain joins TRBV5-6 to TRBJ2-1; 9 bases match TRBD2. J lost 4 bases, V lost 4 bases, and 9 bases had no gene match. The germline V gene has CDR1 SGHDT and CDR2 YYEEEE. The CDR3 sequence is 16 residues long. The CDR3 DNA follows: TGTGCCAGCAGCCACTTAGCGGGAGATCCTTACAATGAGCAGTTCTTC. Its translation is CASSHLAGDPYNEQFF.

This clonotype was seen at least ten times. The J gene is TRBJ2-1, the V gene TRBV13, with unresolved D. Germline CDR1 is PRHDT and CDR2 is FYEKMQ (reference sequence). V was trimmed by 0 bases and J by 8 bases, leaving 11 bases between them. The CDR3 runs to 14 residues. As DNA, the CDR3 is TGTGCCAGCAGCTTAGGTAGGGTGGTGGATGAGCAGTTCTTC. It encodes CASSLGRVVDEQFF. The full variable domain, with the rest looked up from reference TRBV13 and TRBJ2-1, is AAGVIQSPRHLIKEKRETATLKCYPIPRHDTVYWYQQGPGQDPQFLISFYEKMQSDKGSIPDRFSAQQFSDYHSELNMSSLELGDSALYFCASSLGRVVDEQFFGPGTRLTVL.

This clonotype was detected many times. The rearrangement links TRBV20-1 to TRBJ2-1, with 8 bases identical to TRBD2. The V gene's germline CDR1 is DFQATT and CDR2 SNEGSKA (reference sequence). The CDR3 extends over 14 amino acids. The CDR3 protein is CSPLRGAGDGEQFF. DNA of the CDR3: TGCAGCCCCCTCCGAGGAGCGGGAGATGGTGAGCAGTTCTTC.

V and J are TRBV9 and TRBJ2-3; D unresolved. Germline V lookup: CDR1 SGDLS, CDR2 YYNGEE. V dropped 0 bases and J dropped 4 bases, with 12 bases sitting between them. The CDR3 extends over 15 amino acids. The CDR3 region has the DNA TGTGCCAGCAGCGTAGAGGAGATAGTCGCAGATACGCAGTATTTT. It encodes CASSVEEIVADTQYF.

This clonotype was seen more than once but under ten times. This chain connects TRBV5-1 to TRBJ2-7, with TRBD1 matching 9 bases. CDR1 SGHRS and CDR2 YFSETQ come from the germline V gene. V lost 2 bases to trimming and J lost 7 bases; unmatched junction nucleotides: 10. The CDR3 is made up of 15 amino acids. The CDR3 nucleotides read TGCGCCAGCAGCTTCAGCACCACAGGGGGCGGTGAGCAGTACTTC. This gives the protein CASSFSTTGGGEQYF.